Listed here are 28 T cell receptor beta chains from one sample, sequenced in a study of shared clonotypes between healthy human individuals. TCRdb's copy holds only in-frame clones and misses some; the assay was immunoSEQ multiplex PCR. The sample has some 500,000 clones, 95% to 97% seen once; the top ten hold about 0.059%. Source material: naive CD4+ T cells sorted from blood. Subset: CD45RA+ positively selected. All receptors derive from a woman aged 30 to 39 in good health.

The genes are TRBV5-1 and TRBJ2-1; 9 bases match TRBD2. The length of the CDR3 is 15 residues. Germline V CDR1 and CDR2: SGHRS, YFSETQ. V trimming: 4 bases; J trimming: 6 bases; junction bases outside the gene matches: 8. DNA of the CDR3: TGCGCCAGCAGCCCTGGACTAGCGAATGTCAATGAGCAGTTCTTC. Residues: CASSPGLANVNEQFF.

This sequence joins TRBV5-1 and TRBJ2-3, with TRBD2 identical over 13 bases. Losses at the gene ends were 1 base for V and 4 bases for J; bases not matched to a gene: 3. The CDR3 extends over 16 amino acids. Germline V gives CDR1 SGHRS, CDR2 YFSETQ. Here the CDR3 DNA reads TGCGCCAGCAGCTTGAGGACTAGCGGGAGTGCAGATACGCAGTATTTT. Translating it yields CASSLRTSGSADTQYF.

With respect to this clone: This same CDR3 is encoded by further DNA sequences in the sample. The chain combines TRBV19 with TRBJ1-5, with unresolved D. This CDR3 contains 14 residues. The V end lost 3 bases, the J end lost 0 bases, and 6 bases lay between the germline ends. Germline V gene sequence: CDR1 LNHDA, CDR2 SQIVND (reference sequence). Here the CDR3 reads CASSILGSNQPQHF. In DNA, the CDR3 is TGTGCCAGTAGTATCCTGGGTAGCAATCAGCCCCAGCATTTT.

V is TRBV19 and J is TRBJ2-7; D possibly corresponds to TRBD2 (5 bases). Germline-derived CDR1 and CDR2 are LNHDA and SQIVND (reference sequence). The CDR3 is 13 amino acids. Trimming left V 1 base short and J 6 bases short, with 10 bases between. The CDR3 nucleotides are TGTGCCAGTAGTATAGTGGGAGAGGGCGAGCAGTACTTC. It specifies CASSIVGEGEQYF. The full variable domain, its missing parts supplied by reference TRBV19 and TRBJ2-7, is DGGITQSPKYLFRKEGQNVTLSCEQNLNHDAMYWYRQDPGQGLRLIYYSQIVNDFQKGDIAEGYSVSREKKESFPLTVTSAQKNPTAFYLCASSIVGEGEQYFGPGTRLTVT.

V is TRBV29-1 and J is TRBJ2-7, with TRBD1 identical over 9 bases. Looked up from germline, CDR1 is SQVTM and CDR2 is ANQGSEA. J was trimmed by 4 bases and V by 4 bases; bases with no gene match: 5. The CDR3 spans 13 residues. In DNA form, the CDR3 reads TGCAGCGTTGCGACAGGGGGTCTGTACGAGCAGTACTTC. Translated, it gives CSVATGGLYEQYF.

The DNA for the CDR3 is TGTGCCAGCAGCCTCGGGGCCCCGTGGGATACGCAGTATTTT. Protein product: CASSLGAPWDTQYF. This chain uses TRBV5-5 with TRBJ2-3; D assignment may be TRBD1 or TRBD2 (5 bases each). The CDR3 length is 14 residues. V was shortened by 4 bases and J by 6 bases, with 15 bases between the two germline ends. CDR1 and CDR2 (germline): SGHKS, YYEKEE (reference sequence).

J is TRBJ2-3 and V is TRBV10-3; no reliable D call. In germline, CDR1 is ENHRY, CDR2 SYGVKD. The ends were cut back, 8 bases at V and 0 bases at J, with 9 bases in the middle. There are 13 residues in the CDR3. In nucleotides, the CDR3 is TGTGCCATCGGGTGGAGAAGCACAGATACGCAGTATTTT. This codes for CAIGWRSTDTQYF.

V usage is TRBV5-1 and J usage is TRBJ2-5; D is possibly TRBD2 (5 bases). Between the trimmed V and J ends, which lost 3 bases and 5 bases, there was a span of 11 bases. Germline loops: CDR1 SGHRS, CDR2 YFSETQ. The CDR3 is 13 amino acids. The CDR3 here is CASSSGPGETQYF. In DNA form, the CDR3 reads TGCGCCAGCAGCTCGGGCCCGGGGGAGACCCAGTACTTC.

CDR3 residues: CASSTGPPGGYTF. The CDR3, as DNA: TGTGCCAGCAGCACCGGGCCTCCCGGAGGCTACACCTTC. The V call is TRBV7-7, the J call TRBJ1-2, with no clear D. The CDR3 extends over 13 amino acids. Germline V gene lookup returns CDR1 SSHAT and CDR2 FNYEAQ (reference sequence). V was pared by 5 bases and J by 8 bases, with 15 bases between.

CDR3 coding DNA: TGTGCCACCGCCCTTTTAACAGCCAACGACGAGCAGTACTTC. Protein: CATALLTANDEQYF. This chain joins TRBV27 and TRBJ2-7; D is ambiguous. V lost 10 bases to trimming and J lost 5 bases, with 21 bases between them. Germline V CDR1 and CDR2: MNHEY, SMNVEV (reference sequence). There are 14 residues in the CDR3.

This sequence joins TRBV6-5 and TRBJ2-7; 9 positions agree with TRBD2. From germline, CDR1 is MNHEY and CDR2 SVGAGI. The CDR3 length is 16 residues. V was pared by 4 bases and J by 2 bases, with 9 bases of the junction left unmatched. In DNA, the CDR3 is TGTGCCAGCAGTTTAGACCCAGCGGGAGGTCCCTACGAGCAGTACTTC. Translated, it gives CASSLDPAGGPYEQYF.

The chain is built from TRBV5-1 and TRBJ2-2, with 10 bases aligning to TRBD2. This CDR3 has 16 residues. Per the germline V gene, CDR1 is SGHRS and CDR2 is YFSETQ. V lost 0 bases to trimming and J lost 4 bases; unmatched junction nucleotides: 3. The DNA for the CDR3 is TGCGCCAGCAGCTTGGCGGCTAGCGGGAGCACCGGGGAGCTGTTTTTT. Translation gives CASSLAASGSTGELFF.

The chain uses TRBV6-5 and TRBJ1-1, with a weak D call TRBD1 (5 bases). This CDR3 comprises 15 residues. Trimming removed 0 bases from V and 5 bases from J, with 13 bases in between. Per germline, CDR1 MNHEY and CDR2 SVGAGI. CDR3 DNA: TGTGCCAGCAGTTACTCGTCATCAGGGATGACTGAAGCTTTCTTT. Amino acid sequence: CASSYSSSGMTEAFF.

This clone was observed a single time. The sample holds other DNA sequences that translate to the same CDR3. The chain uses TRBV6-5 and TRBJ2-7, with TRBD1 as a possible D gene (6 bases). Trimming shortened V by 0 bases and J by 2 bases, and 11 bases separated the two germline ends. Germline CDR1 MNHEY, CDR2 SVGAGI. CDR3 size: 15 residues. In nucleotides, the CDR3 is TGTGCCAGCAGTTACTCGGCGACAGGACCCTACGAGCAGTACTTC. Translating it yields CASSYSATGPYEQYF.

The chain joins TRBV7-2 to TRBJ2-2; 11 nucleotides match TRBD2. CDR3 length equals 17 residues. Germline loops: CDR1 SGHTA, CDR2 FQGNSA. Trimming cost V 4 bases and J 0 bases; bases outside gene matches: 4. CDR3 protein: CASSYIAGGPNTGELFF. The CDR3 coding sequence is TGTGCCAGCAGCTATATAGCGGGAGGGCCGAACACCGGGGAGCTGTTTTTT.

This rearrangement joins TRBV9 to TRBJ2-2; 10 bases are shared with TRBD2. Germline V gene sequence: CDR1 SGDLS, CDR2 YYNGEE. V gave up 0 bases and J gave up 7 bases; unmatched junction bases: 9. The CDR3 length is 17 residues. CDR3 coding DNA: TGTGCCAGCAGCGTAGGGCCTAGCGGGAGCATCGGCGGGGAGCTGTTTTTT. Its translation: CASSVGPSGSIGGELFF.

CDR3 region: CASRSSGSYTGELFF. The CDR3 bases are TGTGCCAGCAGGAGTAGCGGGAGCTACACCGGGGAGCTGTTTTTT. The chain recombines TRBV28 with TRBJ2-2, with 9 bases matching TRBD2. V lost 6 bases to trimming and J lost 3 bases; unmatched junction nucleotides: 5. The CDR3 spans 15 residues. Germline loops: CDR1 MDHEN, CDR2 SYDVKM.

The rearrangement links TRBV5-4 to TRBJ2-5; D possibly corresponds to TRBD1 (6 bases). The CDR3 has 14 residues. Trimming stripped 0 bases from V and 4 bases from J, with 10 bases between. The germline V gene has CDR1 SGHNT and CDR2 YYREEE (reference sequence). The CDR3 spells CASSLDRVGETQYF. The CDR3 DNA reads as TGTGCCAGCAGCTTGGACAGGGTAGGAGAGACCCAGTACTTC. Full variable domain (remainder filled in from reference TRBV5-4 and TRBJ2-5): ETGVTQSPTHLIKTRGQQVTLRCSSQSGHNTVSWYQQALGQGPQFIFQYYREEENGRGNFPPRFSGLQFPNYSSELNVNALELDDSALYLCASSLDRVGETQYFGPGTRLLVL.

This chain uses TRBV18 with TRBJ1-1; D unclear. The germline V gene encodes CDR1 KGHSH and CDR2 LQKENI. There are 14 residues in the CDR3. V gave up 2 bases and J gave up 6 bases, with 13 bases separating them. This CDR3 reads CASSPGESSAEAFF. In DNA form, the CDR3 reads TGTGCCAGCTCACCAGGCGAGTCGTCAGCTGAAGCTTTCTTT.

The chain uses TRBV27 and TRBJ2-1, with D possibly TRBD1 on 5 matching bases. Trimming left V 2 bases short and J 4 bases short, with 12 bases between. The CDR3 runs to 15 residues. Germline-derived CDR1 and CDR2 are MNHEY and SMNVEV (reference sequence). The CDR3 sequence: CASSLRPRVYNEQFF. CDR3 in DNA: TGTGCCAGCAGTTTACGTCCCAGGGTATACAATGAGCAGTTCTTC.

V usage is TRBV11-2 and J usage is TRBJ2-7; no reliable D call. This CDR3 region has 14 residues. CDR1 is SGHAT and CDR2 is FQNNGV in the germline V gene. The ends were cut back, 1 base at V and 2 bases at J, with 9 bases in the middle. The CDR3 sequence: CASSLVRRPYEQYF. The CDR3 bases are TGTGCCAGCAGCTTAGTCCGCAGGCCCTACGAGCAGTACTTC.

The CDR3 spells CASSSAMGVGEAFF. CDR3 DNA: TGTGCCAGCAGTTCCGCCATGGGCGTGGGTGAAGCTTTCTTT. The chain employs TRBV28 and TRBJ1-1, with D unclear. Trimming pared 4 bases from V and 7 bases from J, leaving 16 bases between. The CDR3 runs to 14 residues. Germline V gives CDR1 MDHEN, CDR2 SYDVKM.

This chain joins TRBV10-3 and TRBJ2-7, with D maybe TRBD2 (6 bases). CDR3 length: 13 residues. Trimming removed 0 bases at V and 3 bases at J, with 6 bases between. The germline V gene has CDR1 ENHRY and CDR2 SYGVKD. CDR3 loop: CAISESGGYEQYF. The CDR3 bases are TGTGCCATCAGTGAGTCGGGGGGCTACGAGCAGTACTTC.

The chain joins TRBV19 to TRBJ2-1, with 8 bases lining up with TRBD2. Losses at the gene ends were 5 bases for V and 0 bases for J; bases not matched to a gene: 6. This CDR3 contains 16 residues. Germline V CDR1 and CDR2: LNHDA, SQIVND (reference sequence). This chain's CDR3 is CASSDVSGSSYNEQFF. In DNA form, the CDR3 reads TGTGCCAGTAGTGACGTAAGCGGGAGCTCCTACAATGAGCAGTTCTTC.

The rearrangement joins TRBV28 to TRBJ1-5; D is possibly TRBD1 (5 bases). The V end lost 5 bases, the J end lost 0 bases, and 11 bases lay between the germline ends. Germline V gives CDR1 MDHEN, CDR2 SYDVKM. The CDR3 spans 15 residues. In nucleotides, the CDR3 is TGTGCCAGCAGTGCTCGACAGAATAGCAATCAGCCCCAGCATTTT. Its protein is CASSARQNSNQPQHF.

This clone was counted a single time. The chain combines TRBV4-1 with TRBJ2-2; the D is unclear. Per the germline V gene, CDR1 is MGHRA and CDR2 is YSYEKL. The CDR3 runs 12 residues. V was shortened by 6 bases and J by 7 bases, with 9 bases between the two germline ends. The DNA of the CDR3 is TGCGCCAGCAGAAACAAGGACGGGGAGCTGTTTTTT. Amino acid sequence: CASRNKDGELFF.

This clone came up a few times. The V gene is TRBV2, the J gene TRBJ2-3; D not certain. The germline V and J ends were trimmed by 6 bases and 0 bases, with 1 base remaining between them. Germline CDR1 reads SNHLY; CDR2 reads FYNNEI. CDR3 length: 11 amino acids. The chain's CDR3 is CASRSTDTQYF. The DNA of the CDR3 is TGTGCCAGCAGGAGCACAGATACGCAGTATTTT.

This sequence joins TRBV4-2 and TRBJ2-7, with D possibly TRBD1 on 6 matching bases. V lost 1 base, J lost 5 bases, and 15 bases lay in between. CDR3 length: 15 amino acids. CDR1 and CDR2 (germline): LGHNA, YNFKEQ. The DNA of the CDR3 is TGTGCCAGCAGCCAAGCTACAGGGCCTAGAAACGAGCAGTACTTC. It specifies CASSQATGPRNEQYF.